Described below is a single TCR beta chain sequence and its context. The antigen is undetermined. The source of the sample is a study of OX40 agonist ivuxolimab in advanced cancers. Study overall: The group had a mean age of around 60 years, ranged from roughly 20 to 79, and was 75% to 85% male. Findings and caveats of the study: Antigens targeted by the expanded peripheral T cells were not determined. Near-lowest levels of clonal expansion characterized partial responders at 0.1-3.0 mg/kg.

Here immunoSEQ multiplex PCR was the method, and the copy in TCRdb shows in-frame clones only, minus some. The sample includes 63,000 or so clones, 70% to 90% of them seen just once. Germline CDR1 reads SGHNT; CDR2 reads YYREEE (reference sequence). The CDR3 is made up of 14 amino acids. Trimming shortened V by 4 bases and J by 6 bases, and 13 bases separated the two germline ends. Collection of blood occurred at baseline, at cycle 4 day 1, and at cycle 7 day 1. This clonotype was obtained from an adult with an advanced solid tumor such as melanoma, head and neck, liver or kidney cancer. The chain is built from TRBV5-4 and TRBJ2-2; D is perhaps TRBD1 (6 bases). The sequencing here drew on CD4+ or CD8+ T cells sorted from blood, taken in a trial of the OX40 agonist ivuxolimab. The CDR3 sequence is CASSPGTRAGELFF. Written as DNA, the CDR3 is TGTGCCAGCAGCCCCGGGACAAGGGCCGGGGAGCTGTTTTTT.